A selection of T cell receptor beta chains follows, all from one sample in a study of T-cell reconstitution after alpha-beta-depleted transplantation in children. MiXCR, applied by TCRdb to the PCR reads, yields one record per CDR3 protein. The data show about 980,000 distinct CDR3 sequences, roughly 31% seen once. Sequenced material: PBMCs, mostly from graft donor cells, taken 360 days after TCRalphabeta/CD19-depleted stem cell transplant. These receptors all stem from a boy less than two years old who had a stem cell transplant for SCID, so the T cells may come from the graft donor. Both conserved end residues are part of each CDR3. Fields, in order: J gene, D gene, CDR3 length, clone size, V gene, CDR3 protein, CDR3 DNA. D genes are given only for firm matches. Clone size is stated in some rows and not others, as once, few, many or a class when expanded.

J gene: TRBJ2-3; D gene: TRBD2; CDR3 length: 16; clone size: few; V gene: TRBV27; CDR3 protein: CASSFLAGGSTDTQYF; CDR3 DNA: TGTGCCAGCAGTTTCCTAGCGGGGGGTAGCACAGATACGCAGTATTTT
J gene: TRBJ1-2; D gene: TRBD1; CDR3 length: 18; clone size: few; V gene: TRBV5-1; CDR3 protein: CASSLTGTDTTANYGYTF; CDR3 DNA: TGCGCCAGCAGCTTGACCGGGACAGACACGACGGCTAACTATGGCTACACCTTC
J gene: TRBJ2-3; D gene: TRBD2; CDR3 length: 16; clone size: NA; V gene: TRBV5-1; CDR3 protein: CASSLAVTSGTDTQYF; CDR3 DNA: TGCGCCAGCAGCTTGGCCGTCACTAGCGGCACAGATACGCAGTATTTT
J gene: TRBJ2-1; D gene: NA; CDR3 length: 14; clone size: NA; V gene: TRBV3-1; CDR3 protein: CASSDGGNYNEQFF; CDR3 DNA: TGTGCCAGCAGCGACGGGGGTAACTACAATGAGCAGTTCTTC
J gene: TRBJ2-1; D gene: TRBD1; CDR3 length: 15; clone size: NA; V gene: TRBV28; CDR3 protein: CASRLTGQGANEQFF; CDR3 DNA: TGTGCCAGCAGACTGACGGGACAGGGGGCGAATGAGCAGTTCTTC
J gene: TRBJ1-1; D gene: NA; CDR3 length: 13; clone size: NA; V gene: TRBV4-1; CDR3 protein: CASSQDLDTEAFF; CDR3 DNA: TGCGCCAGCAGCCAAGATCTAGACACTGAAGCTTTCTTT
J gene: TRBJ2-7; D gene: NA; CDR3 length: 15; clone size: NA; V gene: TRBV27; CDR3 protein: CASSLSMGASYEQYF; CDR3 DNA: TGTGCCAGCAGTTTATCGATGGGGGCCTCCTACGAGCAGTACTTC
J gene: TRBJ2-5; D gene: NA; CDR3 length: 13; clone size: NA; V gene: TRBV27; CDR3 protein: CASSRANQETQYF; CDR3 DNA: TGTGCCAGCAGTCGAGCCAACCAAGAGACCCAGTACTTC
J gene: TRBJ2-7; D gene: NA; CDR3 length: 13; clone size: NA; V gene: TRBV6-2/TRBV6-3; CDR3 protein: CASNPTGFGEQYF; CDR3 DNA: TGTGCCAGCAACCCGACAGGTTTTGGGGAGCAGTACTTC
J gene: TRBJ1-2; D gene: NA; CDR3 length: 13; clone size: NA; V gene: TRBV7-6; CDR3 protein: CASSILGGDGYTF; CDR3 DNA: TGTGCCAGCAGCATCTTGGGGGGAGATGGCTACACCTTC